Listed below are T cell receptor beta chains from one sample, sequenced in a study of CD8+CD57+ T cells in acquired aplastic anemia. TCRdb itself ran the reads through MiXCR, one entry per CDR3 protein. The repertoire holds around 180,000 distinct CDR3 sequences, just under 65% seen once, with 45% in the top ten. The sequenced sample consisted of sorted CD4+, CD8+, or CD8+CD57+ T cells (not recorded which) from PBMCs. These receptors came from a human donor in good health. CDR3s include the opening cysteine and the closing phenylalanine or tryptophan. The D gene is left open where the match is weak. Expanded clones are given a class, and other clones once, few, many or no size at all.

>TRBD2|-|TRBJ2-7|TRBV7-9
TGTGCCAGCAGCCCAAGCGGGAGTGTCGCCTACGAGCAGTACTTC
CASSPSGSVAYEQYF
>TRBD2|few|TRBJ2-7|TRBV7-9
TGTGCCAGCAGCTTAAGCGGGGGATACGAGCAGTACTTC
CASSLSGGYEQYF
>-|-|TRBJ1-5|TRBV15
TGTGCCACCAGCGCTCACCGGGACAGCAATCAGCCCCAGCATTTT
CATSAHRDSNQPQHF
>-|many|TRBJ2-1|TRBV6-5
TGTGCCAGCATAGGTAGCGGTGAGCAGTTCTTC
CASIGSGEQFF
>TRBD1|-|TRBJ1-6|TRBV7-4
TGTGCCAGCAGCTCACGGACAGGCAATTCACCCCTCCACTTT
CASSSRTGNSPLHF
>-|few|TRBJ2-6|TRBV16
TGTGCCAGCAGTCCCTTCGTCGTCTCTGGGGCCAACGTCCTGACTTTC
CASSPFVVSGANVLTF
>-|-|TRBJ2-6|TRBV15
TGTGCCACCAGCAGAGAATGGTCCTCGGGGGCCAACGTCCTGACTTTC
CATSREWSSGANVLTF
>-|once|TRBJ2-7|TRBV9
TGTGCCTGCAGCGTAAAAACAGGGTACGAGCAGTACTTC
CACSVKTGYEQYF
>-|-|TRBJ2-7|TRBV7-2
TGTGCCAGCAGCTTGAGGGAGGGGGCTCGGAACTACGAGCAGTACTTC
CASSLREGARNYEQYF
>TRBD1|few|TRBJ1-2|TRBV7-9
TGTGCCAGCAGCCCAGACAGGGATTATGGCTACACCTTC
CASSPDRDYGYTF
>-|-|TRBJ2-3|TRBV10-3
TGTGCCATCAACACAGGGATGACAGATACGCAGTATTTT
CAINTGMTDTQYF
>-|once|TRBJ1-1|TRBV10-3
TGTGCCATCAGTGAGTCAAACGGCAGGGCGAACACTGAAGCTTTCTTT
CAISESNGRANTEAFF
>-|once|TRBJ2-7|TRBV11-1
TGTGCCAGCAGCCGGACAGCGGTCGAGCAGTACTTC
CASSRTAVEQYF
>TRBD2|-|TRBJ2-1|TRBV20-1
TGCAGTGCTCTAGCGGTCCATGGTGAGCAGTTCTTC
CSALAVHGEQFF
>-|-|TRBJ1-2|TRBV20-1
TGCAGTGCTAGTCAAGGGGGGGGTGGCTACACCTTC
CSASQGGGGYTF
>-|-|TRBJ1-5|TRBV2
TGTGCCAGCAATGGTGGGCAGGGCGGTCAGCCCCAGCATTTT
CASNGGQGGQPQHF
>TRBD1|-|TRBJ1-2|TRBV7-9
TGTGCCAGCAGCTTGCTGGGGACAGACCCCTCCTATGGCTACACCTTC
CASSLLGTDPSYGYTF
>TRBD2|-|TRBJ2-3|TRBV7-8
TGTGCCAGCAGTCCCGGACTAGCGGGGGGGCCGTGGAGCACAGATACGCAGTATTTT
CASSPGLAGGPWSTDTQYF
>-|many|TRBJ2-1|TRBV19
TGTGCCAGTAGTATTTTGGGGGGCGATGAGCAGTTCTTC
CASSILGGDEQFF
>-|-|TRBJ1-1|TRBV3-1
TGTGCCAGCAGCCAAATTGGTATGGAGACAGGTGAAGCTTTCTTT
CASSQIGMETGEAFF
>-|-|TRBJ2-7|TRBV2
TGTGCCAGAGGAAATCCCGGGACTTCCTACGAGCAGTACTTC
CARGNPGTSYEQYF
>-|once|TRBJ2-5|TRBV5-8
TGTGCCAGCAGCTTGGAGGGGGGACAGACCCAGTACTTC
CASSLEGGQTQYF
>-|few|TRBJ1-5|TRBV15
TGTGCCACCAGCGCAGGGTTACAGCCCCAGCATTTT
CATSAGLQPQHF
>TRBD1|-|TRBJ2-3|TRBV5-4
TGTGCCAGCAGCTTGGCCGGTCTGACAGGGGCAACAGATACGCAGTATTTT
CASSLAGLTGATDTQYF
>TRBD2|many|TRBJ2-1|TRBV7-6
TGTGCCAGCAGCTTAGGGGGAGCGGGAGGGCCTAATGAGCAGTTCTTC
CASSLGGAGGPNEQFF